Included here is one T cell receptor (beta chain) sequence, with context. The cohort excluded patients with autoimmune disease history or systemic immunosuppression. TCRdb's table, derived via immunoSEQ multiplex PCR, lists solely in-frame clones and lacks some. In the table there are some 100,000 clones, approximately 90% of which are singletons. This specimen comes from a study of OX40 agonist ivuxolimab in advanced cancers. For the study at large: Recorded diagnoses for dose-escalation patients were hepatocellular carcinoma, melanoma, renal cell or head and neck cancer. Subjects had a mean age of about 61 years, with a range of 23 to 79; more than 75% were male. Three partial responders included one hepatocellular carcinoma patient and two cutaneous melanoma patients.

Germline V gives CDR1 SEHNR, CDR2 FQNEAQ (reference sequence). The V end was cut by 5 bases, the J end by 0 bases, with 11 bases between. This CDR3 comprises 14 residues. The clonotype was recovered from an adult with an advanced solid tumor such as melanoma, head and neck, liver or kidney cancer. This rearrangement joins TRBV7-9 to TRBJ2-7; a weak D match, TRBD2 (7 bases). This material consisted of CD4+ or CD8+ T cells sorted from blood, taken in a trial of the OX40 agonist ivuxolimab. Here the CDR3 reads CASSRGGSSYEQYF. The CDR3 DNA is TGTGCCAGCAGCAGGGGGGGCAGCTCCTACGAGCAGTACTTC.